Listed below are T cell receptor beta chains from one sample, sequenced in a study of immune evolution from preneoplasia to lung adenocarcinoma. TCRdb's table, derived via immunoSEQ multiplex PCR, lists solely in-frame clones and lacks some. There are more than 13,000 clones in the sample; 80% occur only once, and 4% to 5% lies in the top ten. The source material was FFPE minimally invasive lung adenocarcinoma tissue. These receptor sequences come from a person aged 65 to 85 with lung adenocarcinoma. The CDR3 runs from the conserved cysteine through the conserved F or W. The D gene is left open where the match is weak.

DNA | CDR3 | J | V | D
TGTGCCAGCAGCGTGAAGGGAACAGCCATGAACACTGAAGCTTTCTTT | CASSVKGTAMNTEAFF | TRBJ1-1 | TRBV9 | NA
TGTGCCAGCAGCTTTGTCGAGACCCAGTACTTC | CASSFVETQYF | TRBJ2-5 | TRBV5-5 | NA
TGTGCCAGCAGCGTTACGGGAGGAGGGGAGCAGTACTTC | CASSVTGGGEQYF | TRBJ2-7 | TRBV9 | TRBD2
TGTGCCAGCAGGTTGACGGCCCCCACTGAAGCTTTCTTT | CASRLTAPTEAFF | TRBJ1-1 | TRBV27 | NA
TGTGCCAGCAGTCGGGACAGGTCCTCTGAAGCTTTCTTT | CASSRDRSSEAFF | TRBJ1-1 | TRBV11-2 | TRBD1
TGCGCCAGCTTGCCCCCGGACGGGAGCTCCTACAATGAGCAGTTCTTC | CASLPPDGSSYNEQFF | TRBJ2-1 | TRBV5-1 | NA
TGCGCCAGCACTGGACTAGCGCATGGCACAGATACGCAGTATTTT | CASTGLAHGTDTQYF | TRBJ2-3 | TRBV10-2 | TRBD2
TGTGCCTGGAGTGTCTACGTGGATGGCTACACCTTC | CAWSVYVDGYTF | TRBJ1-2 | TRBV30 | NA
TGTGCCAGTCGCGGGGCGTCAGGGTGGGGCGACGGCTACACCTTC | CASRGASGWGDGYTF | TRBJ1-2 | TRBV19 | NA
TGTGCCAGCAGCTTAGGAGGGGAGACTGAAGCTTTCTTT | CASSLGGETEAFF | TRBJ1-1 | TRBV7-3 | NA
TGCGCCAGCAGCCAAGATCTGGCGACAAGGACCTACAATGAGCAGTTCTTC | CASSQDLATRTYNEQFF | TRBJ2-1 | TRBV4-1 | NA